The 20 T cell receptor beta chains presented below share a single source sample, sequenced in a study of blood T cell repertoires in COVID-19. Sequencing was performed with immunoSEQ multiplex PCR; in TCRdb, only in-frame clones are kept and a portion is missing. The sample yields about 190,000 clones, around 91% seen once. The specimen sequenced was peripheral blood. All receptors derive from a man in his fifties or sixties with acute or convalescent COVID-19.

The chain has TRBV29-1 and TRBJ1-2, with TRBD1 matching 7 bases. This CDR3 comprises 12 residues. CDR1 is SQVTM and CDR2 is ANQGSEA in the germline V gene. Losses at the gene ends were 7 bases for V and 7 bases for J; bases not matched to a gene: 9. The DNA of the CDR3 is TGCAGCGCCCGACAGGGAGTGGGTGGCTACACCTTC. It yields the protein CSARQGVGGYTF.

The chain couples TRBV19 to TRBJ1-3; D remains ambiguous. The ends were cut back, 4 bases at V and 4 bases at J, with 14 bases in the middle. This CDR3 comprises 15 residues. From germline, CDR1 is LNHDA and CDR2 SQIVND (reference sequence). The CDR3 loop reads CASSTRGLAGNTIYF. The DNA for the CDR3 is TGTGCCAGTAGTACAAGAGGGCTGGCCGGAAACACCATATATTTT.

CDR3 loop: CASSSGTGIAYGYTF. The CDR3 DNA reads as TGTGCCAGCAGCTCCGGGACAGGGATTGCCTATGGCTACACCTTC. This chain joins TRBV5-6 and TRBJ1-2, with 9 bases identical to TRBD1. Germline CDR1 and CDR2: SGHDT and YYEEEE. CDR3 length equals 15 residues. The V and J ends lost 3 bases and 4 bases, in that order; junction bases with no gene match: 7. The whole variable domain, filled in from reference TRBV5-6 and TRBJ1-2, reads DAGVTQSPTHLIKTRGQQVTLRCSPKSGHDTVSWYQQALGQGPQFIFQYYEEEERQRGNFPDRFSGHQFPNYSSELNVNALLLGDSALYLCASSSGTGIAYGYTFGSGTRLTVV.

The CDR3 is CASSNRDSTDTQYF. The DNA of the CDR3 is TGTGCCAGCAGTAACCGGGACTCCACAGATACGCAGTATTTT. This sequence joins TRBV6-2 or TRBV6-3 and TRBJ2-3; a weak D match, TRBD2 (6 bases). The germline V gene has CDR1 MNHEY and CDR2 SVGEGT. The CDR3 spans 14 residues. Deletions cut 5 bases from V and 2 bases from J, with 11 bases between.

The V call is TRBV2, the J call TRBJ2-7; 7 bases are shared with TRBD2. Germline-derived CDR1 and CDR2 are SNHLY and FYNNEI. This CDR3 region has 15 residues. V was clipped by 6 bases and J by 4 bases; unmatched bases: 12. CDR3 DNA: TGTGCCAGCAGGGGGGTTGGCGGGGGACGGTACGAGCAGTACTTC. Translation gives CASRGVGGGRYEQYF.

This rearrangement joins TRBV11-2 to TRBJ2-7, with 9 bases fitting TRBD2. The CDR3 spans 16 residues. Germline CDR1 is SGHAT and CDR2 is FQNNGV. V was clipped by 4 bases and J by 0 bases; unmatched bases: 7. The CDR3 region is CASSYIAGALSYEQYF. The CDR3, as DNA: TGTGCCAGCAGCTACATAGCGGGAGCCCTCTCCTACGAGCAGTACTTC.

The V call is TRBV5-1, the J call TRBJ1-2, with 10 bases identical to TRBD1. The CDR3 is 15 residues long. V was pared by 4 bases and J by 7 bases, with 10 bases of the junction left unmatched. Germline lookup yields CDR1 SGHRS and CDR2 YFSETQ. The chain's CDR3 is CASSDTTGTGVGYTF. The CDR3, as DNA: TGCGCCAGCAGCGACACGACCGGGACAGGGGTTGGCTACACCTTC.

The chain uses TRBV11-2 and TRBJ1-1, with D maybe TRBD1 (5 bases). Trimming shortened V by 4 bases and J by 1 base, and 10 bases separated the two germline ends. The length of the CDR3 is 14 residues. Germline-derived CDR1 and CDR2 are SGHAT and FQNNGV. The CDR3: CASSSRGQNTEAFF. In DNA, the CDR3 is TGTGCCAGCAGCTCCAGAGGACAGAACACTGAAGCTTTCTTT.

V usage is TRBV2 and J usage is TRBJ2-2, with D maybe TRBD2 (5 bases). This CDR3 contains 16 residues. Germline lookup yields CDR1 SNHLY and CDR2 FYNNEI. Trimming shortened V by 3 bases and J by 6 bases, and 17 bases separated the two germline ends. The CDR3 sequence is CASSDKWRLTAGELFF. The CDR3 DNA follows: TGTGCCAGCAGTGATAAATGGAGGCTTACCGCCGGGGAGCTGTTTTTT.

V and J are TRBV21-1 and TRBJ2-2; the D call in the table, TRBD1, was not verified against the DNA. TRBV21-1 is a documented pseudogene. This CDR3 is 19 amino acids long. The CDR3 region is CASSKFYRDRGHSLGELFF. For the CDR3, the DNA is TGTGCCAGCAGCAAATTTTATAGGGACAGGGGGCACTCCCTGGGGGAGCTGTTTTTT.

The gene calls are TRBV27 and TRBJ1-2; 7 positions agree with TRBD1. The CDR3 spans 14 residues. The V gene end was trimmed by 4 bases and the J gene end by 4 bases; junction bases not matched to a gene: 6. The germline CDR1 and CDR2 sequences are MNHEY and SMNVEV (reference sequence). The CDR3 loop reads CASSSAGGGYGYTF. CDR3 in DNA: TGTGCCAGCAGTTCGGCAGGGGGAGGCTATGGCTACACCTTC.

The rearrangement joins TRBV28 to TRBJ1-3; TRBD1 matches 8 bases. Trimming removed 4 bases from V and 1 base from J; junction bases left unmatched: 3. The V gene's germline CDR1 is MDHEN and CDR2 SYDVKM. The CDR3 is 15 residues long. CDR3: CASSWDRTSGNTIYF. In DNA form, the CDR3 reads TGTGCCAGCAGTTGGGACAGGACTTCTGGAAACACCATATATTTT.

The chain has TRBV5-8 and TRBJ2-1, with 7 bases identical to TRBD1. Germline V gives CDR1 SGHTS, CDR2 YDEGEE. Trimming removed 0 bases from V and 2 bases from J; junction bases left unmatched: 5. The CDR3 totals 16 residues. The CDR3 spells CASSLAGTAAYNEQFF. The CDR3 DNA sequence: TGTGCCAGCAGCTTGGCCGGGACAGCTGCCTACAATGAGCAGTTCTTC.

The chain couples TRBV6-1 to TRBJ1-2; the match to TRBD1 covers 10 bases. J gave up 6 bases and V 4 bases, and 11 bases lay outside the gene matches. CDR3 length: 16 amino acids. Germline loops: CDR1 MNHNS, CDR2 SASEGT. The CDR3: CASSGPGTGETHGYTF. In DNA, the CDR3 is TGTGCCAGCAGTGGACCGGGGACAGGGGAAACTCATGGCTACACCTTC.

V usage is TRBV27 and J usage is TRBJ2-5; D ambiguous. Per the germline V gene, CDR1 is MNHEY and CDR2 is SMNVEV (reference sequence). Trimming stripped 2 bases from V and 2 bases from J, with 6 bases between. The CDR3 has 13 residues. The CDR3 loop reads CASSLGQQETQYF. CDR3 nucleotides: TGTGCCAGCAGTTTAGGTCAGCAAGAGACCCAGTACTTC.

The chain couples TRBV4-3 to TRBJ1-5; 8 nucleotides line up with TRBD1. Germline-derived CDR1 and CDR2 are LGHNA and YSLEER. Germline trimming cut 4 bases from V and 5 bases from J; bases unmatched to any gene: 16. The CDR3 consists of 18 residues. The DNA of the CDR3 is TGCGCCAGCAGCCCAAGGGTACCAGGGGGCTCTCGATATCAGCCCCAGCATTTT. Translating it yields CASSPRVPGGSRYQPQHF.

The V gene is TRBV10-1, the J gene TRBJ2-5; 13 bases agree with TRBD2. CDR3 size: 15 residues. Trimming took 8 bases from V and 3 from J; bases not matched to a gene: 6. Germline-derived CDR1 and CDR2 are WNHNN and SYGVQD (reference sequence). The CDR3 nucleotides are TGCGCCAGCCCACTAGGACTAGCGGGAGAAGAGACCCAGTACTTC. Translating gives CASPLGLAGEETQYF.

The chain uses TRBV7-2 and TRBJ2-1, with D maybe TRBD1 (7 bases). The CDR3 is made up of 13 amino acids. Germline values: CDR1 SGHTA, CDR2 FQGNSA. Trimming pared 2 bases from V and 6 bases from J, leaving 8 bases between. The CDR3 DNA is TGTGCCAGCAGCTTACAGGGGGGCAATGAGCAGTTCTTC. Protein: CASSLQGGNEQFF.

The CDR3 loop reads CASSDVTTSGTYEQYF. The CDR3 DNA reads TGTGCCAGCAGTGACGTCACGACTAGCGGCACCTACGAGCAGTACTTC. The rearrangement uses TRBV6-1 and TRBJ2-7; 9 bases map to TRBD2. The CDR3 has 16 amino acids. Looked up from germline, CDR1 is MNHNS and CDR2 is SASEGT. J lost 2 bases, V lost 3 bases, and 8 bases had no gene match.

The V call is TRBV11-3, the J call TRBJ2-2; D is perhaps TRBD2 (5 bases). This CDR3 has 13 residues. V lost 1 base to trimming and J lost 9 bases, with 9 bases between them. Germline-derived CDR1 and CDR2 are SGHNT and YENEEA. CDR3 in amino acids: CASSLGPSRELFF. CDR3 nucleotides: TGTGCCAGCAGCTTAGGCCCTAGCCGGGAGCTGTTTTTT.